This TCR beta chain was identified in a study of blood T cell repertoires in COVID-19. Assay: immunoSEQ multiplex PCR; the TCRdb copy retains only in-frame clones and omits some. The data hold 350,000 or so clones, with 85% to 90% observed a single time. This CDR3 contains 14 residues. Trimming removed 1 base from V and 9 bases from J, with 14 bases in between. Per the germline V gene, CDR1 is LGHNT and CDR2 is FRNRAP. The sequenced sample consisted of peripheral blood. The TCR sequence derives from a man between 18 and 35 years old with active or convalescent COVID-19. The V and J genes are TRBV12-5 and TRBJ2-3; D might be TRBD1 (6 bases). CDR3 in DNA: TGTGCTAGTGGTTTGGGAAAGACAGGTTCCACGCAGTATTTT. This encodes CASGLGKTGSTQYF.